A selection of T cell receptor beta chains follows, all from one sample in a study of T cells in Graves' hyperthyroidism and ophthalmopathy. TCRdb re-called the multiplex PCR reads through MiXCR, storing one row per CDR3 protein. The sample yields hundreds of thousands of distinct CDR3 sequences, just over 45% seen once. The sequenced sample consisted of peripheral blood or thyroid tissue (not recorded which). These receptors all come from a woman under 30 with Graves' hyperthyroidism. Each CDR3 is given with its conserved first and last residue. The D gene is left open where the match is weak. Not all rows give a size; the values are once, few, many and, for expanded clones, a class.

TRBJ1-4	once	.	TRBV7-6	CAGSGRGGPSNEKLFF	TGTGCCGGCAGCGGCAGAGGAGGGCCTTCTAATGAAAAACTGTTTTTT
TRBJ2-2	.	TRBD1	TRBV7-2	CASSLGTGRSVTGELFF	TGTGCCAGCAGCTTGGGGACAGGGAGGAGTGTCACCGGGGAGCTGTTTTTT
TRBJ1-1	.	.	TRBV29-1	CSARTVDTEAFF	TGCAGCGCTCGGACAGTGGACACTGAAGCTTTCTTT
TRBJ1-2	.	.	TRBV20-1	CSASELGRSYGYTF	TGCAGTGCTAGTGAGTTGGGACGGAGCTATGGCTACACCTTC
TRBJ2-2	.	TRBD1	TRBV19	CASKVNRGTGELFF	TGTGCCAGTAAAGTCAACAGGGGCACCGGGGAGCTGTTTTTT
TRBJ2-2	.	.	TRBV9	CASSHGYVTGELFF	TGTGCCAGCAGCCATGGTTACGTAACCGGGGAGCTGTTTTTT
TRBJ2-5	.	TRBD1	TRBV5-1	CASSLGTGVGETQYF	TGCGCCAGCAGCTTGGGCACAGGGGTTGGAGAGACCCAGTACTTC
TRBJ1-2	many	.	TRBV7-9	CASSLGPYGYTF	TGTGCCAGCAGCTTGGGTCCCTATGGCTACACCTTC
TRBJ1-5	few	.	TRBV20-1	CSAASGLPNQPQHF	TGCAGTGCAGCCTCGGGACTCCCCAATCAGCCCCAGCATTTT
TRBJ1-2	once	.	TRBV14	CASSPRTDWNYGYTF	TGTGCCAGCAGCCCCCGGACAGATTGGAATTATGGCTACACCTTC
TRBJ2-5	.	.	TRBV19	CASSSWDNWGETQYF	TGTGCCAGTAGTAGTTGGGACAATTGGGGAGAGACCCAGTACTTC
TRBJ1-1	.	.	TRBV29-1	CSQDRVVDTEAFF	TGCAGCCAAGATCGGGTAGTCGACACTGAAGCTTTCTTT
TRBJ2-6	.	TRBD1	TRBV12-3/TRBV12-4	CASSLVGGGPGANVLTF	TGTGCCAGCAGTTTAGTAGGGGGCGGCCCTGGGGCCAACGTCCTGACTTTC
TRBJ2-5	.	.	TRBV12-3/TRBV12-4	CASSLRTAEETQYF	TGTGCCAGCAGTCTGCGGACGGCGGAAGAGACCCAGTACTTC
TRBJ1-3	many	.	TRBV9	CASSVAAGNTIYF	TGTGCCAGCAGCGTAGCGGCCGGAAACACCATATATTTT